These 14 T cell receptor beta chains originate from one sample sequenced in a study of early T cells in non-severe SARS-CoV-2 infection. TCRdb fed the 5' RACE reads into MiXCR, producing one record per CDR3 protein. The sample carries 50,000 to 75,000 distinct CDR3 sequences, less than 9.5% recorded once. This sample comprised whole blood, obtained at baseline. The source is an adult who was a healthcare worker with PCR-confirmed SARS-CoV-2 infection or an uninfected control (not recorded which).

The chain recombines TRBV7-9 with TRBJ2-3; 7 bases are a match to TRBD2. Germline V lookup: CDR1 SEHNR, CDR2 FQNEAQ (reference sequence). The CDR3 runs 16 residues. With V trimmed by 2 bases and J by 2 bases, 7 bases remained unmatched. The CDR3 DNA is TGTGCCAGCAGCTTATCCACGGGGGGACTCACAGATACGCAGTATTTT. This codes for CASSLSTGGLTDTQYF.

This clonotype was seen only a few times. This rearrangement joins TRBV29-1 to TRBJ2-7; maybe TRBD2 (5 bases). The CDR3 totals 10 residues. Germline lookup yields CDR1 SQVTM and CDR2 ANQGSEA. V was pared by 3 bases and J by 6 bases, with 6 bases between. CDR3 DNA: TGCAGCGTTGATGAGGGCGAGCAGTACTTC. Its translation: CSVDEGEQYF.

This clonotype has a handful of counts. The gene calls are TRBV7-6 and TRBJ1-3; no definite D call. V was trimmed by 1 base and J by 0 bases, leaving 7 bases between them. CDR1 and CDR2 (germline): SGHVS, FNYEAQ. CDR3 length: 15 amino acids. The CDR3 DNA reads as TGTGCCAGCAGCTTAGTAATGACCTCTGGAAACACCATATATTTT. It encodes CASSLVMTSGNTIYF.

The gene calls are TRBV7-2 and TRBJ2-7; 9 nucleotides align to TRBD2. The CDR3 runs to 14 residues. Per germline, CDR1 SGHTA and CDR2 FQGNSA. The ends lost 1 base at V and 6 bases at J; junction bases unmatched: 4. The CDR3: CASSLGTSATEQYF. The CDR3 DNA is TGTGCCAGCAGCTTAGGGACTAGCGCGACCGAGCAGTACTTC.

This clonotype was detected a few times. The chain recombines TRBV18 with TRBJ1-1; 10 bases line up with TRBD1. J lost 3 bases, V lost 3 bases, and 10 bases had no gene match. The V gene's germline CDR1 is KGHSH and CDR2 LQKENI. The CDR3 is 17 residues long. CDR3 residues: CASSPHSPGQGYTEAFF. The DNA for the CDR3 is TGTGCCAGCTCACCCCACTCGCCGGGACAGGGGTACACTGAAGCTTTCTTT.

This chain links TRBV27 with TRBJ2-7; D not resolved. Deletions cut 5 bases from V and 0 bases from J, with 14 bases between. There are 15 residues in the CDR3. Per germline, CDR1 MNHEY and CDR2 SMNVEV (reference sequence). The CDR3 loop reads CASSPLRTSSYEQYF. CDR3 in DNA: TGTGCCAGCAGTCCCCTTAGGACCAGCTCCTACGAGCAGTACTTC.

The V gene is TRBV6-1, the J gene TRBJ1-5; no clear D gene. With 7 bases removed from V and 7 bases from J, the gap between germline ends came to 11 bases. Germline values: CDR1 MNHNS, CDR2 SASEGT. The CDR3 has 12 residues. The CDR3 loop is CASNGSRQPQHF. For the CDR3, the DNA is TGTGCCAGCAACGGGAGTCGGCAGCCCCAGCATTTT.

The V call is TRBV7-2, the J call TRBJ2-2, with a possible D match to TRBD1 (5 bases). Germline-derived CDR1 and CDR2 are SGHTA and FQGNSA. The CDR3 has 15 residues. V was cut by 1 base and J by 6 bases, with 12 bases left in between. CDR3 residues: CASSLGVPGPGELFF. In DNA, the CDR3 is TGTGCCAGCAGCTTAGGAGTTCCAGGGCCCGGGGAGCTGTTTTTT.

This clonotype was seen ten or more times. The V call is TRBV7-2, the J call TRBJ2-7; 10 positions match TRBD1. Germline V gene sequence: CDR1 SGHTA, CDR2 FQGNSA. The CDR3 is 15 amino acids. V shed 4 bases and J 0 bases; nucleotides not matched to a gene: 3. CDR3 sequence: CASSWGQGSSYEQYF. The CDR3 coding sequence is TGTGCCAGCAGCTGGGGACAGGGGAGCTCCTACGAGCAGTACTTC.

V is TRBV7-3 and J is TRBJ2-7; D tentatively fits TRBD1 or TRBD2 (5 bases each). The V and J ends lost 5 bases and 2 bases respectively, with 13 bases between them. This CDR3 spans 14 amino acids. CDR1 and CDR2 (germline): SGHTA, FQGTGA. The CDR3 sequence: CASSAWDRPYEQYF. CDR3 DNA: TGTGCCAGCAGCGCTTGGGACCGACCCTACGAGCAGTACTTC.

This clonotype was counted many times. The CDR3 region is CASSPGVTTDTQYF. The CDR3 DNA sequence: TGTGCCAGCAGCCCAGGGGTCACCACAGATACGCAGTATTTT. This sequence joins TRBV9 and TRBJ2-3; tentative D call: TRBD1 (6 bases). The germline CDR1 and CDR2 sequences are SGDLS and YYNGEE. The CDR3 length is 14 residues. V lost 4 bases, J lost 2 bases, and 11 bases lay in between.

This clonotype has a count of ten or more. The chain links TRBV12-5 to TRBJ2-2; 7 nucleotides line up with TRBD1. The CDR3 runs to 16 residues. Per the germline V gene, CDR1 is LGHNT and CDR2 is FRNRAP. V lost 1 base to trimming and J lost 1 base; unmatched junction nucleotides: 3. The CDR3 DNA follows: TGTGCTAGTGGTTTGGAGCGGACAGGGAACACCGGGGAGCTGTTTTTT. It encodes CASGLERTGNTGELFF.

This clonotype appeared a few times. J is TRBJ2-1 and V is TRBV20-1, with unresolved D. Trimming took off 0 bases at V and 3 bases at J, with 9 bases between the two ends. The CDR3 length is 14 residues. From germline, CDR1 is DFQATT and CDR2 SNEGSKA (reference sequence). This CDR3 reads CSAREVGVYNEQFF. In nucleotides, the CDR3 is TGCAGTGCTAGAGAAGTTGGTGTCTACAATGAGCAGTTCTTC.

This clonotype was counted a few times. The CDR3 sequence: CASSSNPVILAGEGYEQYF. CDR3 DNA: TGTGCCAGCAGCTCTAACCCCGTCATTCTAGCGGGAGAAGGCTACGAGCAGTACTTC. The V and J genes are TRBV11-2 and TRBJ2-7; 10 positions agree with TRBD2. This CDR3 comprises 19 residues. With V trimmed by 4 bases and J by 3 bases, 18 bases remained unmatched. Germline-derived CDR1 and CDR2 are SGHAT and FQNNGV.